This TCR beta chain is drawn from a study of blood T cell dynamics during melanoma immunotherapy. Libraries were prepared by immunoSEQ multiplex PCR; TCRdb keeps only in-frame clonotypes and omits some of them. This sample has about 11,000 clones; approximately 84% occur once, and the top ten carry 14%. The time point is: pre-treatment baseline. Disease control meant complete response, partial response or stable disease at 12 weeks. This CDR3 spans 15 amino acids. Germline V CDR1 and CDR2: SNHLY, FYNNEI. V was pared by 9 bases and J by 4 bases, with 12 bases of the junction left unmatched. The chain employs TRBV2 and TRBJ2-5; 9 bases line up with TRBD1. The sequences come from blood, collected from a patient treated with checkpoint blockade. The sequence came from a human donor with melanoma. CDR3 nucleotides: TGTGCCAGTTACCCCGGGACAGGGTTTCGAGAGACCCAGTACTTC. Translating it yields CASYPGTGFRETQYF.